The subject of this entry is one TCR beta chain. This sample was taken from a study of blood T cell repertoires in COVID-19. The table came from immunoSEQ multiplex PCR; TCRdb's copy has only in-frame clones and leaves some out. The sample holds a few hundred thousand clones, roughly 86% seen once. Patients in Seattle were enrolled during active infection, then followed longitudinally. The sequenced sample was peripheral blood. This TCR was recovered from a woman between 50 and 59 years old with COVID-19, enrolled during active disease.

CDR3: CASSLEASGGVGETQYF. The CDR3 DNA follows: TGCGCCAGCAGCTTGGAAGCTAGCGGGGGAGTCGGAGAGACCCAGTACTTC. The chain recombines TRBV5-1 with TRBJ2-5; 10 bases map to TRBD2. In germline, CDR1 is SGHRS, CDR2 YFSETQ. The V gene end was trimmed by 0 bases and the J gene end by 4 bases; junction bases not matched to a gene: 9. The CDR3 contains 17 residues.